Following are 5 T cell receptor beta chains from one sample sequenced in a study of prognosis after radiotherapy for stage I lung cancer (dated by TCRdb to 2020 to 2022). The sample was run on an Illumina HiSeq 3000. Two rounds of multiplex PCR on genomic DNA were used to amplify the TCR beta CDR3 region. In the first PCR round, primers specific to each TRBV and TRBJ gene were used, and the primer sequences were filed in Chinese patent CN105087789A. TCRdb reprocessed the public reads (quality trimming at Q25 with fastp, clone calling with MiXCR) and kept in-frame beta chains. Under each unique CDR3 protein, matching rows form one entry showing the most common genes and DNA. The sample table contains over 11,000 distinct CDR3 sequences; only one count was recorded for 30% of them. The ten largest clones take up under 15% of the sample. Sequencing used PBMCs, obtained before or after stereotactic body radiation therapy (not recorded which). The receptors derive from a donor aged 50 or older with non-small cell lung cancer.

By frequency in the sample, this clonotype is medium-sized. This chain links TRBV9 with TRBJ2-3; 8 bases map to TRBD2. CDR1 SGDLS and CDR2 YYNGEE come from the germline V gene. The CDR3 extends over 15 amino acids. V lost 4 bases to trimming and J lost 0 bases; unmatched junction nucleotides: 4. The CDR3 loop reads CASSSGGASTDTQYF. For the CDR3, the DNA is TGTGCCAGCAGCTCCGGGGGGGCAAGCACAGATACGCAGTATTTT. Full variable domain (missing parts from reference TRBV9 and TRBJ2-3): DSGVTQTPKHLITATGQRVTLRCSPRSGDLSVYWYQQSLDQGLQFLIQYYNGEERAKGNILERFSAQQFPDLHSELNLSSLELGDSALYFCASSSGGASTDTQYFGPGTRLTVL.

Points on this clonotype: A far larger clone is just one base off, so this is likely a read error. V gene TRBV6-5 combines with J gene TRBJ1-2; TRBD1 agrees at 9 bases. The CDR3 loop spans 17 amino acids. Germline V lookup: CDR1 MNHEY, CDR2 SVGAGI. V lost 6 bases, J lost 8 bases, and 19 bases stayed unmatched. The CDR3 region is CASSFLPQGADARGYTF. CDR3 nucleotides: TGTGCCAGCAGCTTCCTCCCACAGGGGGCGGACGCTCGAGGCTACACCTTC.

As concerns this clonotype: With only one base between it and a far larger clone, this is likely a read error. The genes are TRBV28 and TRBJ2-3; TRBD2 matches 7 bases. Germline CDR1 is MDHEN and CDR2 is SYDVKM. CDR3 size: 18 residues. Here the CDR3 reads CASSISRPSGQRADKQYF. The CDR3, as DNA: TGTGCCAGTAGTATCTCTAGGCCTAGCGGCCAGCGGGCAGATAAGCAGTATTTT.

This clonotype is medium-sized by share. This chain links TRBV6-2 or TRBV6-3 with TRBJ2-3, with 10 bases that match TRBD2. The length of the CDR3 is 18 residues. The trim removed 2 bases at V and 0 bases at J, leaving 8 bases unmatched. Germline loops: CDR1 MNHEY, CDR2 SVGEGT. The CDR3 region is CASSYPASGGLSTDTQYF. CDR3 bases: TGTGCCAGCAGTTACCCCGCTAGCGGGGGACTCAGCACAGATACGCAGTATTTT.

This clonotype is deemed medium-sized (0.01 to 0.1%). The J gene is TRBJ2-7, the V gene TRBV28; weak D call: TRBD1 (6 bases). The CDR3 runs 14 residues. V was trimmed by 2 bases and J by 5 bases, leaving 13 bases between them. CDR1 is MDHEN, CDR2 SYDVKM, per germline. The CDR3 sequence: CASSLRTAADEQYF. The DNA for the CDR3 is TGTGCCAGCAGTTTAAGGACAGCCGCCGACGAGCAGTACTTC.